The 18 T cell receptor beta chains below come from one sample, sequenced in a study of spatial heterogeneity in lung cancer. TCRdb passed the 5' RACE reads through MiXCR, listing each CDR3 protein once. The sample carries roughly 18,000 distinct CDR3 sequences, about a fifth recorded once. Time point here: blood at routine non-recurrence follow-up after resection. Sample: PBMCs, taken at follow-up. Receptor source: a male donor with early-stage non-small cell lung cancer.

The J gene is TRBJ2-7, the V gene TRBV20-1; D gene ambiguous. Germline CDR1 DFQATT, CDR2 SNEGSKA (reference sequence). V shed 0 bases and J shed 2 bases, with 8 bases lying between them. CDR3 length: 13 residues. The CDR3 DNA reads as TGCAGTGCTAGAGACAACCAACCCTACGAGCAGTACTTC. Amino acids: CSARDNQPYEQYF.

This clonotype was counted a few times. The rearrangement joins TRBV5-1 to TRBJ1-4; D remains ambiguous. Deletions cut 2 bases from V and 9 bases from J, with 11 bases between. CDR3 length: 13 amino acids. The V gene's germline CDR1 is SGHRS and CDR2 YFSETQ. DNA of the CDR3: TGCGCCAGCAGCTTAACTCCGGGGAAAAAACTGTTTTTT. Translation gives CASSLTPGKKLFF.

In this sample, this clonotype turned up a few times. The gene calls are TRBV29-1 and TRBJ1-1; D possibly corresponds to TRBD1 (5 bases). Germline V gives CDR1 SQVTM, CDR2 ANQGSEA. The germline V and J ends were trimmed by 4 bases and 11 bases, with 14 bases remaining between them. This CDR3 spans 11 amino acids. The CDR3 region has the DNA TGCAGCGTTGGGGACGGCCCTGGGGCTTTCTTT. Encoded protein: CSVGDGPGAFF.

This clonotype occurred a few times. The chain uses TRBV7-2 and TRBJ2-2; TRBD1 aligns across 9 bases. This CDR3 spans 18 amino acids. V trimming: 6 bases; J trimming: 3 bases; junction bases outside the gene matches: 14. CDR1 and CDR2 from the germline V gene are SGHTA and FQGNSA. Here the CDR3 reads CASSTTRPWDRDTGELFF. CDR3 nucleotides: TGTGCCAGCAGTACTACCCGCCCGTGGGACAGGGACACCGGGGAGCTGTTTTTT.

This clonotype was counted at least ten times. The V and J genes are TRBV12-3 or TRBV12-4 and TRBJ1-5; D gene uncertain. V was trimmed by 7 bases and J by 4 bases, leaving 11 bases between them. CDR3 size: 13 residues. The CDR3 DNA sequence: TGTGCCAGCACCTGGGCCGGGAATCAGCCCCAGCATTTT. Protein sequence: CASTWAGNQPQHF.

Points on this clonotype: A read error may be the cause here, since a much bigger clone is one base away. This chain links TRBV5-1 with TRBJ1-2, with TRBD1 matching 11 bases. V shed 7 bases and J 5 bases; nucleotides not matched to a gene: 7. The length of the CDR3 is 14 residues. Germline CDR1 and CDR2: SGHRS and YFSETQ. CDR3 amino acids: CASGQGARGYGYTF. CDR3 nucleotide sequence: TGCGCCAGCGGACAGGGGGCAAGAGGATATGGCTACACCTTC.

This clonotype has a handful of counts. The chain combines TRBV7-9 with TRBJ2-1, with D unclear. There are 12 residues in the CDR3. Trimming cost V 0 bases and J 14 bases, with 11 bases left between them. In germline, CDR1 is SEHNR, CDR2 FQNEAQ (reference sequence). CDR3 in DNA: TGTGCCAGCAGCTTAGCGGTAGCTGAAGAGTTCTTC. Its translation is CASSLAVAEEFF.

This clonotype occurred many times. The gene calls are TRBV7-9 and TRBJ2-4; 11 nucleotides align to TRBD1. Germline trimming cut 3 bases from V and 11 bases from J; bases unmatched to any gene: 6. Germline CDR1 SEHNR, CDR2 FQNEAQ (reference sequence). The CDR3 totals 14 residues. Written as DNA, the CDR3 is TGTGCCAGCAGCTTCGGACAGGGGGCGCCCCTTCAGTACTTC. Residues: CASSFGQGAPLQYF.

The chain joins TRBV10-3 to TRBJ1-1; 7 bases match TRBD1. Germline loops: CDR1 ENHRY, CDR2 SYGVKD. Trimming at V came to 3 bases and at J to 8 bases, leaving 9 bases not matched to a gene. This CDR3 contains 14 residues. The CDR3 nucleotides read TGTGCCATCAGTGACGGGACAGAGATATCGGAAGCTTTCTTT. Translation gives CAISDGTEISEAFF.

Here the CDR3 DNA reads TGTGCCAGCAGCTTCCAGCGGGCGACCCAAGAGACCCAGTACTTC. The encoded protein is CASSFQRATQETQYF. The V gene is TRBV11-3, the J gene TRBJ2-5, with D perhaps matching TRBD2 (6 bases). This CDR3 region has 15 residues. V was trimmed by 3 bases and J by 1 base, leaving 12 bases between them. The germline gives CDR1 SGHNT, CDR2 YENEEA.

This clonotype has more than one count but fewer than ten. The V call is TRBV7-2, the J call TRBJ1-4, with D uncertain. V shed 5 bases and J shed 8 bases, with 6 bases lying between them. Per the germline V gene, CDR1 is SGHTA and CDR2 is FQGNSA. This CDR3 is built from 11 residues. CDR3 sequence reads: CASSRREKLFF. In nucleotides, the CDR3 is TGTGCCAGCAGCCGAAGGGAAAAACTGTTTTTT.

This clonotype was observed at least ten times. The chain joins TRBV12-3 or TRBV12-4 to TRBJ1-1; tentative D call: TRBD1 (6 bases). V lost 3 bases to trimming and J lost 4 bases, with 9 bases between them. The CDR3 totals 13 residues. This chain's CDR3 is CASSFGTSTEAFF. As DNA, the CDR3 is TGTGCCAGCAGTTTCGGGACATCCACTGAAGCTTTCTTT.

This clonotype was detected a few times. The gene calls are TRBV5-1 and TRBJ2-7; 9 bases line up with TRBD1. V dropped 5 bases and J dropped 1; count of bases not matched to a gene: 4. The CDR3 runs 14 residues. CDR1 is SGHRS, CDR2 YFSETQ, per germline. CDR3 nucleotides: TGCGCCAGCAGGGGACAGGGAGTTTCCTACGAGCAGTACTTC. Protein: CASRGQGVSYEQYF.

This clonotype was picked up a small number of times. The genes are TRBV7-9 and TRBJ1-5; D not resolved. This CDR3 has 13 residues. Germline CDR1 and CDR2: SEHNR and FQNEAQ (reference sequence). Deletions cut 5 bases from V and 6 bases from J, with 11 bases between. DNA of the CDR3: TGTGCCAGCAGCCCCGGGTGGGGTCAGCCCCAGCATTTT. This sequence encodes CASSPGWGQPQHF. Together with reference TRBV7-9 and TRBJ1-5, the CDR3 gives the full variable domain: DTGVSQNPRHKITKRGQNVTFRCDPISEHNRLYWYRQTLGQGPEFLTYFQNEAQLEKSRLLSDRFSAERPKGSFSTLEIQRTEQGDSAMYLCASSPGWGQPQHFGDGTRLSIL.

The chain is built from TRBV5-1 and TRBJ1-1; 7 bases match TRBD1. Germline values: CDR1 SGHRS, CDR2 YFSETQ. The CDR3 loop spans 15 amino acids. Losses at the gene ends were 4 bases for V and 0 bases for J; bases not matched to a gene: 6. CDR3 nucleotide sequence: TGCGCCAGCAGCGTCACAGGGGACATGAACACTGAAGCTTTCTTT. Protein: CASSVTGDMNTEAFF. Filled out from reference TRBV5-1 and TRBJ1-1, the complete variable domain reads KAGVTQTPRYLIKTRGQQVTLSCSPISGHRSVSWYQQTPGQGLQFLFEYFSETQRNKGNFPGRFSGRQFSNSRSEMNVSTLELGDSALYLCASSVTGDMNTEAFFGQGTRLTVV.

V is TRBV2 and J is TRBJ2-7, with 7 nucleotides matching TRBD1. Unmatched junction bases numbered 5, after V lost 6 bases and J lost 3 bases. Per the germline V gene, CDR1 is SNHLY and CDR2 is FYNNEI. CDR3 length: 13 amino acids. The CDR3 sequence is CASSDRDLYEQYF. The CDR3 nucleotides read TGTGCCAGCAGCGACAGGGATCTCTACGAGCAGTACTTC.

V usage is TRBV9 and J usage is TRBJ2-7, with TRBD1 matching 10 bases. This CDR3 is built from 16 residues. CDR1 SGDLS and CDR2 YYNGEE come from the germline V gene. Losses at the gene ends were 0 bases for V and 6 bases for J; bases not matched to a gene: 9. Here the CDR3 reads CASSVDPGQGYSEQYF. CDR3 sequence (DNA): TGTGCCAGCAGCGTAGACCCGGGACAGGGGTATAGCGAGCAGTACTTC.

By sample share, this clonotype is medium-sized. V usage is TRBV5-1 and J usage is TRBJ1-2, with TRBD1 identical over 7 bases. The CDR3 spans 13 residues. Germline lookup yields CDR1 SGHRS and CDR2 YFSETQ. V dropped 6 bases and J dropped 6; count of bases not matched to a gene: 8. CDR3 DNA sequence: TGCGCCAGCACCCCAGACAGGGTCAATGGCTACACCTTC. Translation: CASTPDRVNGYTF.